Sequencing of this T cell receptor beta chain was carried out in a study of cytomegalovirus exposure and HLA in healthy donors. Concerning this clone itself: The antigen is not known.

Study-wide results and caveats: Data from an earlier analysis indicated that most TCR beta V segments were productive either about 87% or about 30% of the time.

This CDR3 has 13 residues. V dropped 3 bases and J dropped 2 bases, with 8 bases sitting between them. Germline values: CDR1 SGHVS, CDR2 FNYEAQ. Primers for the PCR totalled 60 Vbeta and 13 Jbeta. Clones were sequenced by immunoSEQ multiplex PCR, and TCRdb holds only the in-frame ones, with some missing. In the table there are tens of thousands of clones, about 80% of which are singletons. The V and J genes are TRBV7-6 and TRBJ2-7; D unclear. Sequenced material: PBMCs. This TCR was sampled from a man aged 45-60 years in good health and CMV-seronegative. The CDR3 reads CASSFSRAYEQYF. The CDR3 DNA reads TGTGCCAGCAGCTTCTCCCGGGCCTACGAGCAGTACTTC. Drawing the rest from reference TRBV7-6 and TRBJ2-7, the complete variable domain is GAGVSQSPRYKVTKRGQDVALRCDPISGHVSLYWYRQALGQGPEFLTYFNYEAQQDKSGLPNDRFSAERPEGSISTLTIQRTEQRDSAMYRCASSFSRAYEQYFGPGTRLTVT.